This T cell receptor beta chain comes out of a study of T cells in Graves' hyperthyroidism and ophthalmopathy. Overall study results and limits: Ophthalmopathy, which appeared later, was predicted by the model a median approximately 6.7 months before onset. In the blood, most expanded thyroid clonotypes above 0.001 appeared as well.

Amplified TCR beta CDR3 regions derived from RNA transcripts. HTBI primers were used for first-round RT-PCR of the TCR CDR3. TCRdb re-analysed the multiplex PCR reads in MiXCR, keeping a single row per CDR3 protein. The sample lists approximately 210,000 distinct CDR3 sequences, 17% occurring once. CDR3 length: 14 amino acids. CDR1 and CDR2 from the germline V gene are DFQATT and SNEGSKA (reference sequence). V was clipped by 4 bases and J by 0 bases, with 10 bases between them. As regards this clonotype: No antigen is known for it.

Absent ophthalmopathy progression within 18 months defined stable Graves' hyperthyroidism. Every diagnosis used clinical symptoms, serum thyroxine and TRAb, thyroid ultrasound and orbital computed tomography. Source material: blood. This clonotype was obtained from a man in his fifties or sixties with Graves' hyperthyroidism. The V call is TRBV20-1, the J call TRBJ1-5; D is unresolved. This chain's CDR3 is CSAKRTYSNQPQHF. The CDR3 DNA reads TGCAGTGCTAAGCGGACCTATAGCAATCAGCCCCAGCATTTT.